This is a list of T cell receptor beta chains from one sample in a study of shared clonotypes between healthy human individuals. The method was immunoSEQ multiplex PCR; TCRdb's version includes in-frame clones alone and lacks a portion of them. Here the sample spans 950,000 to 1,300,000 clones, roughly 75% being singletons. The sample consisted of memory CD4+ T cells sorted from blood. Every receptor here comes from a man aged 18-30 years in good health. The CDR3 runs from the conserved cysteine through the conserved F or W. The order of the fields is V gene, clone size, CDR3 length, CDR3 protein. The size field is filled for only some rows; it gives once, few, many or a size class.

V gene: TRBV5-5; clone size: -; CDR3 length: 14; CDR3 protein: CASSIGDRDYEQYF
V gene: TRBV6-1; clone size: few; CDR3 length: 12; CDR3 protein: CASSEWGTQQYF
V gene: TRBV30; clone size: -; CDR3 length: 13; CDR3 protein: CAWADSSYNEQFF
V gene: TRBV6-5; clone size: -; CDR3 length: 13; CDR3 protein: CASSEGLAGLMYF
V gene: TRBV11-2; clone size: -; CDR3 length: 16; CDR3 protein: CASSLVTSGGADTQYF
V gene: TRBV11-2; clone size: -; CDR3 length: 18; CDR3 protein: CASSWGASGRGSQETQYF
V gene: TRBV5-4; clone size: few; CDR3 length: 14; CDR3 protein: CASSLAATSTEAFF
V gene: TRBV5-4; clone size: -; CDR3 length: 13; CDR3 protein: CASSSVDDTEAFF
V gene: TRBV29-1; clone size: -; CDR3 length: 13; CDR3 protein: CSVGSGEGSPLHF
V gene: TRBV5-1; clone size: -; CDR3 length: 17; CDR3 protein: CASSLQGTKGLNTEAFF
V gene: TRBV7-8; clone size: -; CDR3 length: 15; CDR3 protein: CASSLGGWATDTQYF
V gene: TRBV7-8; clone size: few; CDR3 length: 17; CDR3 protein: CASSLAAGAGGSYEQYF